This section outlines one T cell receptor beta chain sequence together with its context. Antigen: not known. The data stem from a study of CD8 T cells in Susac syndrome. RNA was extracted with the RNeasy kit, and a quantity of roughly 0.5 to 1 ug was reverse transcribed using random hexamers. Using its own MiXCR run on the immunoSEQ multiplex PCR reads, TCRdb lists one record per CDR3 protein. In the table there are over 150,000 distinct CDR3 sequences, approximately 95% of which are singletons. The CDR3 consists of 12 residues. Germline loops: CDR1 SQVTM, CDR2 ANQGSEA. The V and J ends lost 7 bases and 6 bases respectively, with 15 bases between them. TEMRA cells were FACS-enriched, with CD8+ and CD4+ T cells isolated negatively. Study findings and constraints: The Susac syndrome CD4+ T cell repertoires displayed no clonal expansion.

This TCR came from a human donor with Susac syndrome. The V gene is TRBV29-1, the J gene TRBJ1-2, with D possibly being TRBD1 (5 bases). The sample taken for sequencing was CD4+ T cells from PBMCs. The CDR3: CSADSDSHGYTF. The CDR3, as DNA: TGCAGCGCCGACTCCGACAGCCATGGCTACACCTTC.